Below, 17 T cell receptor beta chains from the same sample are listed, as sequenced in a study of early T cells in non-severe SARS-CoV-2 infection. TCRdb processed the 5' RACE reads anew with MiXCR; each CDR3 protein has one entry. The sample has 30,000 or so distinct CDR3 sequences; approximately 5% are singletons. The sequenced sample was whole blood. The receptors derive from an adult who was a healthcare worker with PCR-confirmed SARS-CoV-2 infection or an uninfected control (not recorded which).

This clonotype came up a few times. The rearrangement joins TRBV11-2 to TRBJ1-1; maybe TRBD1 (5 bases). Trimming pared 1 base from V and 8 bases from J, leaving 8 bases between. Germline V gene data show CDR1 as SGHAT and CDR2 as FQNNGV. The CDR3 runs to 12 residues. CDR3 DNA: TGTGCCAGCAGCTTAGGACAGTCCGAAGCTTTCTTT. This gives the protein CASSLGQSEAFF.

Note on this clonotype: One junction end does not reproduce the germline sequence, and a read error may be involved. This sequence joins TRBV7-7 and TRBJ1-3; D may be TRBD1 (5 bases). Germline loops: CDR1 SSHAT, CDR2 FNYEAQ (reference sequence). CDR3 size: 15 residues. The CDR3 loop reads CASSPGTGSGNTIYF. The CDR3 nucleotides read TGTGCTAGCAGCCCTGGGACCGGATCTGGAAACACCATATATTTT. The variable domain in full, with the rest retrieved from reference TRBV7-7 and TRBJ1-3, is GAGVSQSPRYKVTKRGQDVTLRCDPISSHATLYWYQQALGQGPEFLTYFNYEAQPDKSGLPSDRFSAERPEGSISTLTIQRTEQRDSAMYRCASSPGTGSGNTIYFGEGSWLTVV.

This clonotype showed up many times. The genes are TRBV3-1 and TRBJ2-7; 7 positions agree with TRBD2. This CDR3 has 14 residues. Per germline, CDR1 LGHDT and CDR2 YNNKEL (reference sequence). The J segment lost 3 bases and the V segment lost 3 bases, leaving 5 bases of the junction unmatched. The CDR3 DNA reads TGTGCCAGCAGCCAGGTTCCTAGCGGCTACGAGCAGTACTTC. This gives the protein CASSQVPSGYEQYF.

This clonotype has a count of ten or more. The gene calls are TRBV7-6 and TRBJ2-1; D might be TRBD2 (6 bases). Germline loops: CDR1 SGHVS, CDR2 FNYEAQ. The V and J ends lost 5 bases and 0 bases respectively, with 20 bases between them. This CDR3 region has 18 residues. CDR3 DNA: TGTGCCAGCAGCCCCCTTGGGGTAGCGGCCAGCTCCTACAATGAGCAGTTCTTC. Translation gives CASSPLGVAASSYNEQFF.

This clonotype has at least ten counts. This sequence joins TRBV7-9 and TRBJ2-1; 11 nucleotides match TRBD2. The CDR3 spans 20 residues. Germline CDR1 reads SEHNR; CDR2 reads FQNEAQ (reference sequence). The V and J ends lost 4 bases and 2 bases, in that order; junction bases with no gene match: 16. The CDR3 DNA reads TGTGCCAGCAGCTCCCCTAGCGGGGGGTCCTCCGGTAGGACCTACAATGAGCAGTTCTTC. Its protein is CASSSPSGGSSGRTYNEQFF. The variable domain in full, with the rest retrieved from reference TRBV7-9 and TRBJ2-1, is DTGVSQNPRHKITKRGQNVTFRCDPISEHNRLYWYRQTLGQGPEFLTYFQNEAQLEKSRLLSDRFSAERPKGSFSTLEIQRTEQGDSAMYLCASSSPSGGSSGRTYNEQFFGPGTRLTVL.

This clonotype was counted ten times or more. The chain uses TRBV3-1 and TRBJ2-1, with D unresolved. Germline V lookup: CDR1 LGHDT, CDR2 YNNKEL (reference sequence). The CDR3 is made up of 16 amino acids. The V gene lost 2 bases and the J gene lost 7 bases, with 18 bases spanning the gap. The DNA for the CDR3 is TGTGCCAGCAGCCAATCGTTAGCCACGGTCGGGAATGAGCAGTTCTTC. Its translation is CASSQSLATVGNEQFF.

The table lists this clonotype with many counts. The rearrangement uses TRBV2 and TRBJ2-2; D gene uncertain. Deletions cut 6 bases from V and 0 bases from J, with 8 bases between. CDR3 length equals 14 residues. The germline V gene has CDR1 SNHLY and CDR2 FYNNEI. CDR3 sequence: CASSQSPNTGELFF. DNA for the CDR3: TGTGCCAGCAGCCAGTCCCCGAACACCGGGGAGCTGTTTTTT.

Ten or more counts support this clonotype. V and J are TRBV10-3 and TRBJ2-6; 7 nucleotides align to TRBD1. The CDR3 is 18 residues long. Germline trimming cut 8 bases from V and 0 bases from J; bases unmatched to any gene: 13. Germline CDR1 ENHRY, CDR2 SYGVKD. The CDR3 region has the DNA TGTGCCATCTCGGGGACAGTCAGCCCCAACTCTGGGGCCAACGTCCTGACTTTC. This gives the protein CAISGTVSPNSGANVLTF.

This clonotype was counted many times. This chain links TRBV20-1 with TRBJ2-1, with D possibly matching TRBD2 (6 bases). The V end was cut by 6 bases, the J end by 3 bases, with 21 bases between. Looked up from germline, CDR1 is DFQATT and CDR2 is SNEGSKA (reference sequence). The CDR3 spans 16 residues. CDR3 coding DNA: TGCAGTGCCGAAGGGGTGGGGACTGCACTCTACAATGAGCAGTTCTTC. Translation: CSAEGVGTALYNEQFF.

This clonotype occurred many times. This rearrangement joins TRBV9 to TRBJ2-3; TRBD1 aligns across 9 bases. With 0 bases clipped from V and 6 bases from J, the junction kept 11 bases outside the gene matches. The germline V gene encodes CDR1 SGDLS and CDR2 YYNGEE. This CDR3 has 17 amino acids. The CDR3 nucleotides are TGTGCCAGCAGCGTAGCTCCTCGACAGGGGGAAGAGGATACGCAGTATTTT. Encoded protein: CASSVAPRQGEEDTQYF.

This clonotype has at least ten counts. The CDR3 region has the DNA TGTGCCAGCAAGACCACCGGGGCGAGCTCCTACAATGAGCAGTTCTTC. Encoded protein: CASKTTGASSYNEQFF. The chain carries TRBV6-1 and TRBJ2-1; D possibly matches TRBD1 or TRBD2 (5 bases each). Trimming cost V 7 bases and J 0 bases, with 16 bases left between them. The CDR3 covers 16 residues. Per the germline V gene, CDR1 is MNHNS and CDR2 is SASEGT.

This clonotype occurred a few times. The J gene is TRBJ2-3, the V gene TRBV6-1; no clear D. The germline V and J ends were trimmed by 4 bases and 4 bases, with 15 bases remaining between them. The CDR3 length is 15 residues. The V gene's germline CDR1 is MNHNS and CDR2 SASEGT. The CDR3 coding sequence is TGTGCCAGCAGTGGTCGAAGGGCCGTGGCAGATACGCAGTATTTT. Amino acid sequence: CASSGRRAVADTQYF.

This chain uses TRBV20-1 with TRBJ2-1; tentative D call: TRBD1 (6 bases). Trimming took 2 bases from V and 0 from J, leaving 14 bases between them. This CDR3 is 16 amino acids long. CDR1 DFQATT and CDR2 SNEGSKA come from the germline V gene (reference sequence). CDR3 nucleotides: TGCAGTGCTAGAAAGGGGGTAGCGAGCTCCTACAATGAGCAGTTCTTC. It specifies CSARKGVASSYNEQFF.

In DNA form, the CDR3 reads TGTGCCAGCTCACCCCTCCCCGGCGGAGAGACCCAGTACTTC. It specifies CASSPLPGGETQYF. The chain links TRBV18 to TRBJ2-5; no firm D call. Germline CDR1 is KGHSH and CDR2 is LQKENI. Trimming cost V 3 bases and J 4 bases, with 12 bases left between them. The CDR3 totals 14 residues.

V usage is TRBV3-1 and J usage is TRBJ2-3, with TRBD2 matching 9 bases. The CDR3 totals 16 residues. From germline, CDR1 is LGHDT and CDR2 YNNKEL (reference sequence). Unmatched junction bases numbered 2, after V lost 1 base and J lost 0 bases. CDR3 region: CASSQVTSGSTDTQYF. The CDR3 nucleotides read TGTGCCAGCAGCCAAGTAACTAGCGGGAGCACAGATACGCAGTATTTT.

The sample holds many counts of this clonotype. CDR3 bases: TGTGCCAGTAGTATAGCTGGGGGGGGCTTCTACGAGCAGTACTTC. Its protein product is CASSIAGGGFYEQYF. The rearrangement uses TRBV19 and TRBJ2-7, with D possibly matching TRBD2 (7 bases). This CDR3 region has 15 residues. Germline CDR1 LNHDA, CDR2 SQIVND (reference sequence). Trimming took 1 base from V and 3 from J, leaving 13 bases between them.

This clonotype was observed a few times. The chain recombines TRBV2 with TRBJ2-3; 12 bases agree with TRBD1. Germline V gives CDR1 SNHLY, CDR2 FYNNEI. After removal of 5 bases from V and 4 bases from J, the junction contained 13 bases not matched to a gene. The CDR3 covers 18 residues. The CDR3 nucleotides read TGTGCCAGCAGTCGTCCGGGGGGACAGGGGGCGCCCCCAGATACGCAGTATTTT. Encoded protein: CASSRPGGQGAPPDTQYF.